This T cell receptor (beta chain) was recorded in a study of blood T cell repertoires in COVID-19. The junction had 5 bases not matched to a gene; V was cut back by 2 bases and J by 1 base. This CDR3 has 15 amino acids. Germline assignment: CDR1 SGDLS and CDR2 YYNGEE. The table lists this clone with a count of one. Measured with immunoSEQ multiplex PCR; TCRdb has only the in-frame clones, and not every one. The sample gives approximately 250,000 clones, 84% of which show up once; 1.2% to 1.5% is in the top ten. This receptor was identified in a woman aged 40 to 50 who had recovered from COVID-19. Sequencing was carried out using peripheral blood. V is TRBV9 and J is TRBJ2-5, with TRBD1 matching over 7 bases. The CDR3 protein is CASSVSGQLQETQYF. The CDR3 DNA follows: TGTGCCAGCAGCGTGTCGGGACAGCTCCAAGAGACCCAGTACTTC.